The table lists the clone carrying this T cell receptor (beta chain) with a few counts. Its cognate antigen is unknown. The record originates from a study of Ad26.COV2.S vaccination and SARS-CoV-2 variants. The CDR3 loop spans 17 amino acids. Germline V CDR1 and CDR2: MNHEY, SVGEGT. The V end lost 2 bases, the J end lost 2 bases, and 16 bases lay between the germline ends. Overall study results and limits: Measurements of TCR breadth and depth may have given underestimates of the total T cell responses. Vaccine and placebo groups showed comparable non-spike TCR breadth. People who got the vaccine had more spike-specific TCR breadth than people who got placebo.

TCRdb keeps only in-frame clones here, not all; method: immunoSEQ multiplex PCR. In the table there are 43,000 or so clones, about 80% of which are singletons. This rearrangement joins TRBV6-2 or TRBV6-3 to TRBJ1-5, with D unresolved. The source was peripheral blood, collected after recovery from COVID-19. This receptor was identified in a human donor who had recovered from COVID-19. The chain's CDR3 is CASSYRTLRRGNQPQHF. CDR3 bases: TGTGCCAGCAGTTACCGGACCCTTCGTAGGGGCAATCAGCCCCAGCATTTT.